This is a list of T cell receptor beta chains from one sample in a study of shared clonotypes between healthy human individuals. Sequencing was performed with immunoSEQ multiplex PCR; in TCRdb, only in-frame clones are kept and a portion is missing. The sample has about 490,000 clones; roughly 85% are singletons. The sample taken for sequencing was PBMCs. These receptors all come from a woman in her forties in good health. Some clones in this sample may be carry-over from other donors' samples. Each CDR3 is given with its conserved first and last residue. A D gene is named only where the DNA matches it firmly. Clone size is shown for a subset of rows, as once, few, many or a class of expanded clone.

J gene,clone size,V gene,D gene,CDR3 protein,CDR3 DNA
TRBJ1-5,-,TRBV2,TRBD1,CASSERRQGQSNQPQHF,TGTGCCAGCAGTGAAAGAAGACAGGGACAGAGCAATCAGCCCCAGCATTTT
TRBJ1-2,-,TRBV18,TRBD1,CASSSGTGVGGYTF,TGTGCCAGCTCTTCCGGGACAGGGGTCGGCGGCTACACCTTC
TRBJ2-3,-,TRBV10-1,-,CASRAGGSTDTQYF,TGCGCCAGCCGGGCTGGGGGAAGCACAGATACGCAGTATTTT
TRBJ2-1,-,TRBV15,TRBD2,CATSRARAGGHNEQFF,TGTGCCACCAGCAGAGCCCGAGCGGGAGGTCACAATGAGCAGTTCTTC
TRBJ1-2,-,TRBV5-1,-,CASSLSGVGDYGYTF,TGCGCCAGCAGCTTGTCGGGGGTAGGTGACTATGGCTACACCTTC
TRBJ2-2,-,TRBV5-1,TRBD2,CASSGTSETNTGELFF,TGCGCCAGCAGCGGTACTAGCGAGACGAACACCGGGGAGCTGTTTTTT
TRBJ1-2,-,TRBV30,-,CAWSKGMVGYTF,TGTGCCTGGAGTAAGGGGATGGTTGGCTACACCTTC
TRBJ2-7,-,TRBV18,-,CASSPLPQGYEQYF,TGTGCCAGCTCACCACTCCCACAGGGCTACGAGCAGTACTTC
TRBJ2-7,-,TRBV18,-,CASSPPTVSYEQYF,TGTGCCAGCTCACCACCAACGGTCTCCTACGAGCAGTACTTC
TRBJ2-1,few,TRBV28,-,CASSWTPPGEQFF,TGTGCCAGCAGTTGGACACCTCCGGGAGAGCAGTTCTTC
TRBJ2-3,-,TRBV28,TRBD1,CASSLPTGGTDTQYF,TGTGCCAGCAGTTTGCCGACAGGGGGCACAGATACGCAGTATTTT
TRBJ2-1,-,TRBV18,-,CASSPLSRGRDNEQFF,TGTGCCAGCTCACCACTCAGCAGGGGTAGGGACAATGAGCAGTTCTTC
TRBJ2-3,once,TRBV5-1,TRBD1,CASSKEGTGSTDTQYF,TGCGCCAGCAGCAAGGAAGGGACAGGGAGCACAGATACGCAGTATTTT
TRBJ2-3,-,TRBV7-2,-,CASSDNRADTQYF,TGTGCCAGCAGCGATAATCGGGCAGATACGCAGTATTTT
TRBJ2-3,-,TRBV4-2,-,CASSQQEDFTDTQYF,TGTGCCAGCAGCCAACAGGAAGATTTCACAGATACGCAGTATTTT
TRBJ2-7,-,TRBV11-2,-,CASSLGVGPYEQYF,TGTGCCAGCAGCTTAGGGGTGGGCCCCTACGAGCAGTACTTC
TRBJ2-1,-,TRBV7-2,-,CASSLGGEQFF,TGTGCCAGCAGCTTAGGAGGTGAGCAGTTCTTC
TRBJ1-2,few,TRBV7-8,-,CASSRTGTASNYGYTF,TGTGCCAGCAGTCGAACCGGGACGGCCTCTAACTATGGCTACACCTTC
TRBJ2-7,-,TRBV7-9,TRBD1,CASKGQASYEQYF,TGTGCCAGCAAGGGACAGGCCTCCTACGAGCAGTACTTC
TRBJ2-3,-,TRBV18,-,CASSPIDTQYF,TGTGCCAGCTCACCCATAGATACGCAGTATTTT
TRBJ2-2,-,TRBV5-1,TRBD1,CASADRGYTGELFF,TGCGCCAGCGCTGACAGGGGGTACACCGGGGAGCTGTTTTTT
TRBJ2-7,-,TRBV30,-,CAWSPGRVNEQYF,TGTGCCTGGAGTCCCGGACGGGTCAACGAGCAGTACTTC
TRBJ1-5,-,TRBV28,-,CASTSKRNQPQHF,TGTGCCAGCACGTCAAAAAGGAATCAGCCCCAGCATTTT
TRBJ2-1,-,TRBV7-9,-,CASSLDVGEQFF,TGTGCCAGCAGCCTCGACGTCGGTGAGCAGTTCTTC
TRBJ2-7,-,TRBV27,TRBD2,CASRPTSGSGTYEQYF,TGTGCCAGCAGACCCACTAGCGGGAGCGGGACCTACGAGCAGTACTTC
TRBJ2-7,-,TRBV19,TRBD1,CASSRTGQGGYEQYF,TGTGCCAGTAGTCGTACGGGACAGGGTGGGTACGAGCAGTACTTC
TRBJ2-7,-,TRBV5-5,-,CASSLASGARHEQYF,TGTGCCAGCAGCTTGGCCTCGGGAGCTCGCCACGAGCAGTACTTC